The text below deals with one T cell receptor beta chain. Its antigen is currently unknown. The sample comes from a study of immune evolution from preneoplasia to lung adenocarcinoma. The CDR3 runs to 16 residues. The germline V gene has CDR1 SGHDT and CDR2 YYEEEE. The V and J ends lost 1 base and 4 bases, in that order; junction bases with no gene match: 10. Each case's diagnosis was confirmed by two pathologists on H&E. Assay: immunoSEQ multiplex PCR; the TCRdb copy retains only in-frame clones and omits some. The sample yields about 3,400 clones, roughly four fifths seen once. Study-wide findings and caveats: Highest clonality occurred in KRAS-mutant, not EGFR-mutant or double wild-type, nodules.

The chain combines TRBV5-6 with TRBJ2-5; TRBD2 aligns across 7 bases. The source material was FFPE minimally invasive lung adenocarcinoma tissue. The origin of this receptor is a person between 60 and 80 years old with lung adenocarcinoma. The CDR3: CASSLWGREVGETQYF. CDR3 nucleotide sequence: TGTGCCAGCAGCTTGTGGGGCCGGGAGGTGGGAGAGACCCAGTACTTC. Full variable domain (rest looked up from reference TRBV5-6 and TRBJ2-5): DAGVTQSPTHLIKTRGQQVTLRCSPKSGHDTVSWYQQALGQGPQFIFQYYEEEERQRGNFPDRFSGHQFPNYSSELNVNALLLGDSALYLCASSLWGREVGETQYFGPGTRLLVL.